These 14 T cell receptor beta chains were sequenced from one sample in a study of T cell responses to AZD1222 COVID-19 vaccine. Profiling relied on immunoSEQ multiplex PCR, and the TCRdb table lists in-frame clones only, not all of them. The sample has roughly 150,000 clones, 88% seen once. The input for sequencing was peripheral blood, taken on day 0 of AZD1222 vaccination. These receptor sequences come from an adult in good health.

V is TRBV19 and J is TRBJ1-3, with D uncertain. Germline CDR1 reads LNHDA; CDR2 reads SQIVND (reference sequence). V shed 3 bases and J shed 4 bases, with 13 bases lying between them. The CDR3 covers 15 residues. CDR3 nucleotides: TGTGCCAGTAGTATGGGCAGGTTAGGCGGAAACACCATATATTTT. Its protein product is CASSMGRLGGNTIYF. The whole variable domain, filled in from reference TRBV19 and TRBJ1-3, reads DGGITQSPKYLFRKEGQNVTLSCEQNLNHDAMYWYRQDPGQGLRLIYYSQIVNDFQKGDIAEGYSVSREKKESFPLTVTSAQKNPTAFYLCASSMGRLGGNTIYFGEGSWLTVV.

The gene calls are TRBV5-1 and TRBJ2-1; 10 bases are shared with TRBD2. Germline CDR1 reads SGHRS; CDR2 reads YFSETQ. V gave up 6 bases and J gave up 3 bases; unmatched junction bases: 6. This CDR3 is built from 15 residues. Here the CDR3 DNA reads TGCGCCAGCAACCTAGCGGGAGCACTCTACAATGAGCAGTTCTTC. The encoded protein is CASNLAGALYNEQFF. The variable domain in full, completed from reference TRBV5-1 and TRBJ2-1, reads KAGVTQTPRYLIKTRGQQVTLSCSPISGHRSVSWYQQTPGQGLQFLFEYFSETQRNKGNFPGRFSGRQFSNSRSEMNVSTLELGDSALYLCASNLAGALYNEQFFGPGTRLTVL.

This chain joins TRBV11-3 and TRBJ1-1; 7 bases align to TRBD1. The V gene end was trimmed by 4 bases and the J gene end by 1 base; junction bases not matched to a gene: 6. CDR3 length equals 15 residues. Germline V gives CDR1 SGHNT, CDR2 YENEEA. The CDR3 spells CASSWTGRGNTEAFF. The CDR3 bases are TGTGCCAGCAGCTGGACAGGTAGGGGGAACACTGAAGCTTTCTTT.

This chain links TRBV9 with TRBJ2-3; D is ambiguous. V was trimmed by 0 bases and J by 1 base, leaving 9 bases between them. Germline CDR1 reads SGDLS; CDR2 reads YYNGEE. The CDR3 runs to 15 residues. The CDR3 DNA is TGTGCCAGCAGCGTAGTGGGTAGTGGCACAGATACGCAGTATTTT. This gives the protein CASSVVGSGTDTQYF.

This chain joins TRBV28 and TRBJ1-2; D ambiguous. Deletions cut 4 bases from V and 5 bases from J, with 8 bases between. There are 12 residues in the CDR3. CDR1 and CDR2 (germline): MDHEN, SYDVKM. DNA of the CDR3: TGTGCCAGCAGTTCAGGTCGATATGGCTACACCTTC. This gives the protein CASSSGRYGYTF.

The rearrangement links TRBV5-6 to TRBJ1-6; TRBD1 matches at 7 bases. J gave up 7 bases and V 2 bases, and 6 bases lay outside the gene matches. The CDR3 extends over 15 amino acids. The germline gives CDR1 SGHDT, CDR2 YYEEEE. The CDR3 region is CASSFLAGGNSPLHF. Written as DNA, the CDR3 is TGTGCCAGCAGCTTTCTTGCAGGGGGGAATTCACCCCTCCACTTT.

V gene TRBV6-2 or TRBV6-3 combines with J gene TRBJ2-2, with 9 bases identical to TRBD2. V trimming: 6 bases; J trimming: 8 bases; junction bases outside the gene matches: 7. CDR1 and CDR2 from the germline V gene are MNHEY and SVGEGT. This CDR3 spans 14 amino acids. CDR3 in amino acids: CASSPGLASGELFF. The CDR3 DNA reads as TGTGCCAGCAGCCCAGGACTAGCGTCGGGGGAGCTGTTTTTT.

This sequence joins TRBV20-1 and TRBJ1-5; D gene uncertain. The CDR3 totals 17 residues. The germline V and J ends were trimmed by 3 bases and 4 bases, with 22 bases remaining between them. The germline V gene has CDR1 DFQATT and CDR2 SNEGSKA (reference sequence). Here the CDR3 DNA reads TGCAGTGCTAGTGCGATCCGGGCCAGCCGAGGGAATCAGCCCCAGCATTTT. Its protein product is CSASAIRASRGNQPQHF.

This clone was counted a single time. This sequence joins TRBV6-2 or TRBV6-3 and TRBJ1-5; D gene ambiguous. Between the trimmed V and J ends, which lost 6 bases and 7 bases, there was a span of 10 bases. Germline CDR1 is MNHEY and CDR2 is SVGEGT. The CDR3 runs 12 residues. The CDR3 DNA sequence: TGTGCCAGCAGCCGGGTACGCCAGCCCCAGCATTTT. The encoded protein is CASSRVRQPQHF.

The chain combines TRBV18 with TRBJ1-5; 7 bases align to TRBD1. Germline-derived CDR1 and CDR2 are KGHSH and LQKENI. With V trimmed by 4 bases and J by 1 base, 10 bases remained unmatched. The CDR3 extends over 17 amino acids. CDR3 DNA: TGTGCCAGCTCACATAGACAGGGTCGGCCCAGCAATCAGCCCCAGCATTTT. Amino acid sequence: CASSHRQGRPSNQPQHF. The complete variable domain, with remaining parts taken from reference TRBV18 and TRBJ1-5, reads NAGVMQNPRHLVRRRGQEARLRCSPMKGHSHVYWYRQLPEEGLKFMVYLQKENIIDESGMPKERFSAEFPKEGPSILRIQQVVRGDSAAYFCASSHRQGRPSNQPQHFGDGTRLSIL.

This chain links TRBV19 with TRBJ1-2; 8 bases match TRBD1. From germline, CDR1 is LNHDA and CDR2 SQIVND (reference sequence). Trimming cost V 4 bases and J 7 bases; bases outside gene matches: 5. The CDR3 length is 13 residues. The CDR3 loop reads CASSTDRGSGYTF. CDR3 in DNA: TGTGCCAGTAGTACTGACAGGGGAAGTGGCTACACCTTC.

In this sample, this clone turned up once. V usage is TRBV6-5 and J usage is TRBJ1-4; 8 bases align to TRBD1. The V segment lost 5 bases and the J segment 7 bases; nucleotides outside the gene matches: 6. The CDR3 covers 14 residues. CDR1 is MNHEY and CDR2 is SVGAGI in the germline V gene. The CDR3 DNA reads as TGTGCCAGCAGTACCCGGACAGGGCGTGAAAAACTGTTTTTT. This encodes CASSTRTGREKLFF.

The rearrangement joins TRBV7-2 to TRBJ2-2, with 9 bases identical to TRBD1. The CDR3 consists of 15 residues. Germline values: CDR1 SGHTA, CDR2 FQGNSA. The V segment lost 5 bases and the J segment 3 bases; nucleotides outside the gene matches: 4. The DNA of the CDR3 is TGTGCCAGCAGCCCCGGGGACAGGGACACCGGGGAGCTGTTTTTT. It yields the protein CASSPGDRDTGELFF.

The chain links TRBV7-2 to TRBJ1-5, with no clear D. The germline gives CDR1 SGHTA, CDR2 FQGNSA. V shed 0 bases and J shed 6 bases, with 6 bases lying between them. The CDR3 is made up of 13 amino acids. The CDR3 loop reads CASSLALSQPQHF. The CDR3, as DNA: TGTGCCAGCAGCTTAGCGCTGTCTCAGCCCCAGCATTTT.